This T cell receptor (beta chain) comes out of a study of human T cells and chemical hapten exposure. Across the study: Patients were given diphenylcyclopropenone on the scalp weekly across the roughly 24-week study.

TCRdb re-analysed the RACE reads in MiXCR, keeping a single row per CDR3 protein. The sample holds over 300,000 distinct CDR3 sequences, 5.1% seen once. This clonotype was recorded at least ten times. The V gene end was trimmed by 8 bases and the J gene end by 4 bases; junction bases not matched to a gene: 4. The CDR3 is made up of 13 amino acids. Germline V gene data show CDR1 as MNHEY and CDR2 as SVGEGT. Time point defined: pre-sensitization, week 0. Treatment meaning: therapeutic diphenylcyclopropenone sensitization with weekly scalp DPC. The clonotype was recovered from a woman aged 50 to 60 with alopecia areata. Some clones in this sample may be carry-over from other donors' samples. The input for sequencing was whole blood, taken in connection with sensitization to the hapten diphenylcyclopropenone (DPC). The chain uses TRBV6-2 or TRBV6-3 and TRBJ2-7; 11 bases align to TRBD1. CDR3 in DNA: TGTGCCAGCCGCGGACAGGGGGCGTACGAGCAGTACTTC. The encoded protein is CASRGQGAYEQYF.